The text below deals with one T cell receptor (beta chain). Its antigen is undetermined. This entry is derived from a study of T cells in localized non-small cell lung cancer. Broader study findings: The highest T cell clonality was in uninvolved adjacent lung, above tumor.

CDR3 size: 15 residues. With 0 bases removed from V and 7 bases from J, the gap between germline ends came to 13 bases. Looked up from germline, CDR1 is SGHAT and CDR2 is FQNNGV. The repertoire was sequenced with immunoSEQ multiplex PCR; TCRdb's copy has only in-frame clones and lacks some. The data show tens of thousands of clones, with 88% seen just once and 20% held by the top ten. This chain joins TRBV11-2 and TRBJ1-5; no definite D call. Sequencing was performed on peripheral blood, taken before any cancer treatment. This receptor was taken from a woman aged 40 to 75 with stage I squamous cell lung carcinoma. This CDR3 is CASSLEASSRQPQHF. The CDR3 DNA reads TGTGCCAGCAGCTTAGAGGCCAGTAGCAGGCAGCCCCAGCATTTT.